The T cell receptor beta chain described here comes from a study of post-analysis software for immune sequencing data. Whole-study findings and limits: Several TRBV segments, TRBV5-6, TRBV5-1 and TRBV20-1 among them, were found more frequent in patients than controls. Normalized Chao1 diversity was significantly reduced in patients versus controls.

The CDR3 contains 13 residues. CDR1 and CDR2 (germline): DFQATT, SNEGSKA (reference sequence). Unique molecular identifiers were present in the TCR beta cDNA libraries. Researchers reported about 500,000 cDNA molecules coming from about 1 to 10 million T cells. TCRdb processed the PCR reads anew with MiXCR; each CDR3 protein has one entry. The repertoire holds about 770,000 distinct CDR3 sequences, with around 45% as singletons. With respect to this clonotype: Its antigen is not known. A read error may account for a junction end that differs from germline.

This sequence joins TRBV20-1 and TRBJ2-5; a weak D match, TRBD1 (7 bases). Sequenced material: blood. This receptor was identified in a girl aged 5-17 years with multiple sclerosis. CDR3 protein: CSARGGQPREQYF. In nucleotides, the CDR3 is TGCAGTGCGAGAGGGGGACAGCCCCGGGAGCAGTACTTC.